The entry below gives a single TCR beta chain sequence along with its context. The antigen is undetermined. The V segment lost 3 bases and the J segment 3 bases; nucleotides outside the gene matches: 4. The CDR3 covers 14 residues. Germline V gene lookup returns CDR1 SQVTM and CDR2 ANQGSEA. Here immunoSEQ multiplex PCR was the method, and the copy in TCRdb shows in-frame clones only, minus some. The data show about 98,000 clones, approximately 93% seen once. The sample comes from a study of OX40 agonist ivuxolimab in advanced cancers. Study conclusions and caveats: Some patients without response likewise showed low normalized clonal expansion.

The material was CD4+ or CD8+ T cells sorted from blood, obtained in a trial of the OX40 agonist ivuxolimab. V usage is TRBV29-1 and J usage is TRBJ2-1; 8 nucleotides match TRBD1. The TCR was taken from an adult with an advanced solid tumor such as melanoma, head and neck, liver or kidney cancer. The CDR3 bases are TGCAGCGTTGAGGCAGGGGGCGGCTACAATGAGCAGTTCTTC. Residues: CSVEAGGGYNEQFF.